This T cell receptor beta chain was captured by sequencing in a study of early T cells in non-severe SARS-CoV-2 infection. A single record per CDR3 protein comes from TCRdb applying MiXCR to the 5' RACE reads. The table has about 48,000 distinct CDR3 sequences, approximately 5.9% seen once. This clonotype was picked up many times. V was shortened by 7 bases and J by 4 bases, with 11 bases between the two germline ends. CDR3 length equals 12 residues. Germline CDR1 and CDR2: MNHNS and SASEGT. The sequence came from an adult who was a healthcare worker with PCR-confirmed SARS-CoV-2 infection or an uninfected control (not recorded which). The rearrangement uses TRBV6-1 and TRBJ2-7, with D possibly TRBD1 on 6 matching bases. Sequenced here: whole blood, sampled at baseline. The CDR3: CASNGTPYEQYF. The DNA for the CDR3 is TGTGCCAGCAACGGGACACCTTACGAGCAGTACTTC.